This TCR beta chain comes out of a study of T cell changes during pregnancy in multiple sclerosis. The data were produced by immunoSEQ multiplex PCR, yet TCRdb's version contains in-frame clones alone and is incomplete. The sample lists about 40,000 clones, roughly nine tenths occurring once. Germline CDR1 SQVTM, CDR2 ANQGSEA. The ends lost 5 bases at V and 6 bases at J; junction bases unmatched: 5. The CDR3 is 13 amino acids. This specimen was CD8+ T cells from peripheral blood mononuclear cells, taken before pregnancy. The receptor's source is a female donor with multiple sclerosis, enrolled in a pregnancy study. This chain uses TRBV29-1 with TRBJ2-1, with 9 bases matching TRBD2. The CDR3 nucleotides are TGCAGCGTTCCGGGACTAGCCCGCAATGAGCAGTTCTTC. It yields the protein CSVPGLARNEQFF.